A single sample is the source of the 5 T cell receptor beta chains below, sequenced in a study of T cells in Graves' hyperthyroidism and ophthalmopathy. TCR beta CDR3 regions were amplified from RNA transcripts. Carried out on the TCR CDR3, a first-round RT-PCR used the HTBI primer set. TCRdb reanalysed the multiplex PCR reads using MiXCR and keeps one entry per CDR3 protein. The data contain some 570,000 distinct CDR3 sequences, around 14% of them singletons. Material for sequencing was blood. The receptors stem from a woman aged 18-29 years with Graves' ophthalmopathy.

This clonotype was observed many times. The J gene is TRBJ2-7, the V gene TRBV11-3, with 8 bases matching TRBD1. The ends lost 0 bases at V and 7 bases at J; junction bases unmatched: 11. The length of the CDR3 is 16 residues. The germline V gene has CDR1 SGHNT and CDR2 YENEEA. The CDR3 bases are TGTGCCAGCAGCTTAGATTCCAGGGGGCTTCTGTATGAGCAGTACTTC. The encoded protein is CASSLDSRGLLYEQYF.

The sample holds many counts of this clonotype. The CDR3 DNA sequence: TGTGCCAGCAGCTCTGGGACAGGGGCGACCTACGAGCAGTACTTC. Its translation is CASSSGTGATYEQYF. The chain recombines TRBV13 with TRBJ2-7; 10 positions match TRBD1. Germline loops: CDR1 PRHDT, CDR2 FYEKMQ (reference sequence). The CDR3 covers 15 residues. V was pared by 4 bases and J by 2 bases, with 5 bases of the junction left unmatched. Combining the CDR3 with reference TRBV13 and TRBJ2-7 gives the whole variable domain AAGVIQSPRHLIKEKRETATLKCYPIPRHDTVYWYQQGPGQDPQFLISFYEKMQSDKGSIPDRFSAQQFSDYHSELNMSSLELGDSALYFCASSSGTGATYEQYFGPGTRLTVT.

This rearrangement joins TRBV4-3 to TRBJ1-5; weak D call: TRBD1 (6 bases). CDR1 and CDR2 (germline): LGHNA, YSLEER. Trimming shortened V by 4 bases and J by 3 bases, and 13 bases separated the two germline ends. The CDR3 consists of 15 residues. The CDR3 DNA follows: TGCGCCAGCAGCCGGGACACCCAGGCCAATCAGCCCCAGCATTTT. Its translation: CASSRDTQANQPQHF.

This clonotype was found many times. The genes are TRBV11-2 and TRBJ2-7; 9 nucleotides agree with TRBD1. The CDR3 consists of 14 residues. V dropped 5 bases and J dropped 3; count of bases not matched to a gene: 5. From germline, CDR1 is SGHAT and CDR2 FQNNGV. The CDR3 is CASSAGQGYYEQYF. DNA for the CDR3: TGTGCCAGCAGCGCCGGACAGGGGTACTACGAGCAGTACTTC. The complete variable domain, with remaining parts taken from reference TRBV11-2 and TRBJ2-7, reads EAGVAQSPRYKIIEKRQSVAFWCNPISGHATLYWYQQILGQGPKLLIQFQNNGVVDDSQLPKDRFSAERLKGVDSTLKIQPAKLEDSAVYLCASSAGQGYYEQYFGPGTRLTVT.

This clonotype was observed many times. V is TRBV4-1 and J is TRBJ2-5; TRBD2 is a possible D gene (6 bases). Germline values: CDR1 MGHRA, CDR2 YSYEKL. CDR3 length: 16 residues. Between the trimmed V and J ends, which lost 4 bases and 5 bases, there was a span of 20 bases. The CDR3 DNA follows: TGCGCCAGCAGCCCCAGATGGCGGGGTCTAGGGGAGACCCAGTACTTC. Protein sequence: CASSPRWRGLGETQYF.